The entry below gives a single T cell receptor beta chain sequence along with its context. This clone was counted a single time. This receptor's antigen is unknown. Base qualities are missing; no much larger clone stands one base away. The immunoSEQ Assay, which relies on bias-controlled multiplex PCR amplification of genomic DNA, was used to profile TCRbeta CDR3 regions. The study's own analysis went as follows. The absolute abundance of each unique TCRbeta CDR3 region was quantified after sequences were collapsed and filtered. Differential abundance was tested with a binomial (Fisher-equivalent) model and with a beta-binomial model adding time-dependent variance fitted from healthy donors. Clones with fewer than 5 combined templates were removed, and differential abundance was called for clones with a Benjamini-Hochberg FDR below 0.01. In the beta-binomial model, variance was expressed as a function of the total template count across the two samples, in the form v = (b*log(k)+a)^2. TCRdb mirrors the immuneACCESS table, restricted to in-frame sequences. Some clones are absent from its copies; in checked studies, under half trace to an unresolved V gene, and the reason for the others is unknown. That table gives V, J and clone size, and the DNA gave D and trimming. In all, the sample holds roughly 100,000 clones, and 88% of those were seen once. The ten top clones hold approximately 4% of the sample.

The data are from a study of identifying expanded T cells in peripheral blood (dated by TCRdb to between 2018 and 2021). Broadly, across the study: Technical replicates were generated by sequencing separate aliquots of the same genomic DNA pool, and four replicates were compared pairwise. Broader findings and caveats from the paper: The binomial model flagged around 1.2 differentially abundant clones between technical replicates, compared with about 16 over about two weeks and 19 over roughly 4 weeks. For all healthy donors, the variance in clone template counts between roughly 2-week samples rose significantly as total template count increased. Across all healthy-donor time intervals, the beta-binomial model significantly lowered both the number of clones called differentially abundant and the false-positive rate. The authors expected that over much longer intervals, such as months to years, biological variance in healthy repertoires might increase even further.

From the germline V gene (reference sequence), CDR1 is SEHNR and CDR2 is FQNEAQ. V and J are trimmed by 5 bases and 5 bases, and the gene matches miss 9 bases of the junction. From cysteine to phenylalanine, the CDR3 is 15 amino acids long. Only CDR3 DNA remains: 45 bases, in frame from the first base. During the collection period, no infections or other immune events were recorded for the healthy donors. Time-dependent variance in a beta-binomial model of T-cell clone differential abundance was calibrated using healthy-donor blood repertoires as a training cohort. The training cohort comprised roughly ten healthy donors, 3 female and 7 male. The donors were between roughly 29 and 65 years old, with an average age of about 40 years. Whole blood, obtained from a commercial supplier, was collected from each healthy donor at three time points spaced about 2 weeks apart. For immunosequencing, genomic DNA was extracted from whole blood that had not been sorted.

Rearrangement joined TRBV7-9 to TRBJ2-1; 7 nucleotides in the junction match TRBD1. This receptor was taken from a person aged 18 to 70 in good health. Material: blood. The DNA sequence reads TGTGCCAGCAGCCGGCCCATCACAGGGGACAATGAGCAGTTCTTC. Its protein product is CASSRPITGDNEQFF.